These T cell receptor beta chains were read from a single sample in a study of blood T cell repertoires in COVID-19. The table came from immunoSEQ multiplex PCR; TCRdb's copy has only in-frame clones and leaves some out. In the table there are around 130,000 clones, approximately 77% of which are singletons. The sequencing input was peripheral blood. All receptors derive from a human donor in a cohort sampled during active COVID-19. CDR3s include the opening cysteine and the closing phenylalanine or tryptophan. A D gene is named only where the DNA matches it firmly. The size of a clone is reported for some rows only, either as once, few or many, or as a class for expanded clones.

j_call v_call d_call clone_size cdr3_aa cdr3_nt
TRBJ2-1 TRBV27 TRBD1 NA CASSAPTGGQNEQFF TGTGCCAGCAGTGCGCCGACAGGGGGACAAAATGAGCAGTTCTTC
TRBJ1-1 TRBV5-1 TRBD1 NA CASSTTGVGNTEAFF TGCGCCAGCAGCACTACAGGGGTCGGGAACACTGAAGCTTTCTTT
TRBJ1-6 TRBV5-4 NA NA CASSLDGGNGSPLHF TGTGCCAGCAGCTTGGATGGAGGGAATGGGTCACCCCTCCACTTT
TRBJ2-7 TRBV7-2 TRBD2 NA CASSTTSGSYEQYF TGTGCCAGCAGCACTACTAGCGGGAGTTACGAGCAGTACTTC
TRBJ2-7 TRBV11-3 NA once CASSQGTANPRAEQYF TGTGCCAGCAGCCAGGGGACGGCCAACCCCCGTGCCGAGCAGTACTTC
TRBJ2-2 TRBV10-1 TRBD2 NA CASSERLAGRTGELFF TGCGCCAGCAGTGAACGACTAGCGGGAAGGACCGGGGAGCTGTTTTTT
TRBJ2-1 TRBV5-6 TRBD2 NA CASSSVAGGLNEQFF TGTGCCAGCAGCTCGGTAGCGGGAGGGTTGAATGAGCAGTTCTTC
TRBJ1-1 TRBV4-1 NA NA CASSSQGRGNTEAFF TGCGCCAGCAGCTCCCAGGGGAGGGGGAACACTGAAGCTTTCTTT
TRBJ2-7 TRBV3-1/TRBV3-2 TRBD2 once CASSPKGLAGIEQYF TGTGCCAGCAGCCCAAAGGGACTAGCGGGGATCGAGCAGTACTTC
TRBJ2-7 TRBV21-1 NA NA CASSEAPRDRDREQYF TGTGCCAGCAGCGAAGCTCCCCGGGACAGGGATCGCGAGCAGTACTTC
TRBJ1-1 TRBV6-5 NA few CASSYSGGNTEAFF TGTGCCAGCAGTTACTCGGGGGGGAACACTGAAGCTTTCTTT
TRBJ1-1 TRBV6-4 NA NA CASGGGEGTEAFF TGTGCCAGCGGAGGAGGGGAGGGGACTGAAGCTTTCTTT
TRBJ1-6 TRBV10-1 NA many CASSDLHNSPLHF TGCGCCAGCAGTGATCTTCATAATTCACCCCTCCACTTT
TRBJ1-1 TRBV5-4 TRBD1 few CASSLTGADTEAFF TGTGCCAGCAGCCTAACAGGGGCGGACACTGAAGCTTTCTTT
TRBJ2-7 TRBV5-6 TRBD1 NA CASSLRVGGNEQYF TGTGCCAGCAGCTTAAGAGTAGGGGGCAACGAGCAGTACTTC
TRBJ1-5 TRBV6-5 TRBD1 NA CASSYSPYRGNQPQHF TGTGCCAGCAGTTACAGCCCCTACAGGGGAAATCAGCCCCAGCATTTT
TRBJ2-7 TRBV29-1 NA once CSVVETDRTYEQYF TGCAGCGTCGTCGAGACAGATAGGACGTACGAGCAGTACTTC
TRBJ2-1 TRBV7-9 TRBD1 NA CASSSLPAGTGSINEQFF TGTGCCAGCAGCTCATTACCGGCCGGGACAGGGAGTATCAATGAGCAGTTCTTC
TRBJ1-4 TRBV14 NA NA CASLNSATNEKLFF TGTGCCAGCCTAAACAGTGCAACTAATGAAAAACTGTTTTTT
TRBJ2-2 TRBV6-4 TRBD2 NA CASSLTSGDTGELFF TGTGCCAGCAGTCTTACTAGCGGGGACACCGGGGAGCTGTTTTTT
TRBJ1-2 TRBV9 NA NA CASSVDADNYGYTF TGTGCCAGCAGCGTAGATGCAGATAACTATGGCTACACCTTC
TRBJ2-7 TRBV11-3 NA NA CASSYRSGRSYEQYF TGTGCCAGCAGCTATAGATCAGGGAGGTCCTACGAGCAGTACTTC
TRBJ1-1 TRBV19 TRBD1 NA CASSTTGGYTEAFF TGTGCCAGTAGTACCACAGGGGGCTACACTGAAGCTTTCTTT
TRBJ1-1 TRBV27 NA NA CASRNGHLATEAFF TGTGCCAGCAGAAATGGGCACTTGGCCACTGAAGCTTTCTTT
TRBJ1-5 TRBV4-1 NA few CASSGAVDQPQHF TGCGCCAGCAGCGGAGCAGTGGATCAGCCCCAGCATTTT
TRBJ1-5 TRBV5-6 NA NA CASSLRQNNQPQHF TGTGCCAGCAGCTTGCGACAGAACAATCAGCCCCAGCATTTT
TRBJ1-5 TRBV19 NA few CASSGRASGPQHF TGTGCCAGTAGTGGCCGGGCCAGCGGGCCCCAGCATTTT
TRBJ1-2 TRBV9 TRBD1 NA CASSGAGGPNGYTF TGTGCCAGCAGCGGTGCAGGGGGGCCCAATGGCTACACCTTC
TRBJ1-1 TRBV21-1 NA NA CASSNLLGRQGRNTEAFF TGTGCCAGCAGCAATCTCCTTGGTCGACAGGGGAGAAACACTGAAGCTTTCTTT
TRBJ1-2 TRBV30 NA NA CAWSVGQDSGRYTF TGTGCCTGGAGTGTCGGGCAGGACTCCGGACGCTACACCTTC
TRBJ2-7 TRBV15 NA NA CATATTRGHEQYF TGTGCCACCGCGACCACGCGGGGCCACGAGCAGTACTTC
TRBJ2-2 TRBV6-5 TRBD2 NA CASTSSGITGELFF TGTGCCAGCACCTCCAGCGGGATAACCGGGGAGCTGTTTTTT
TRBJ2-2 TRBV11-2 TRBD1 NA CASSAMKTGGWPGELFF TGTGCCAGCAGCGCAATGAAAACAGGGGGCTGGCCCGGGGAGCTGTTTTTT
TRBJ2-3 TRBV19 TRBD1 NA CASSETGTGTDTQYF TGTGCCAGTAGCGAAACCGGGACAGGGACAGATACGCAGTATTTT
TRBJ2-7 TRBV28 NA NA CASSLARTFYEQYF TGTGCCAGCAGTTTAGCTCGGACATTTTACGAGCAGTACTTC
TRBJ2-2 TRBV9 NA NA CASSGKGGSGGELFF TGTGCCAGCAGCGGAAAAGGGGGTTCTGGCGGGGAGCTGTTTTTT
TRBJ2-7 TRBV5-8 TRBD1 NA CASSLWQGADEQYF TGTGCCAGCAGCTTGTGGCAGGGGGCTGACGAGCAGTACTTC
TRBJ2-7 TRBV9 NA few CASSGDSGEQYF TGTGCCAGCAGCGGGGACTCGGGGGAGCAGTACTTC
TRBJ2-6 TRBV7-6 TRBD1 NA CASSLRAGGDSPGANVLTF TGTGCCAGCAGCTTAAGGGCAGGGGGCGATTCGCCTGGGGCCAACGTCCTGACTTTC
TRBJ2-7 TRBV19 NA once CASSFESGLLSYEQYF TGTGCCAGTAGCTTTGAGTCAGGACTGTTATCCTACGAGCAGTACTTC
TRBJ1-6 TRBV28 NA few CASSLNEGDSPLHF TGTGCCAGCAGTTTAAACGAGGGGGATTCACCCCTCCACTTT
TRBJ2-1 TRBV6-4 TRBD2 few CASSLTSGGAGEQFF TGTGCCAGCAGCCTGACTAGCGGGGGGGCGGGAGAGCAGTTCTTC
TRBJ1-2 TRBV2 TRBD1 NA CASSESRTGGYGYTF TGTGCCAGCAGTGAATCCCGGACAGGGGGATATGGCTACACCTTC
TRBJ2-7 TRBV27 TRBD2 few CASTGLAGATYEQYF TGTGCCAGCACGGGACTAGCGGGAGCCACCTACGAGCAGTACTTC
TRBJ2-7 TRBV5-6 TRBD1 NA CASRLTGTAYEQYF TGTGCCAGCAGGCTTACGGGGACAGCCTACGAGCAGTACTTC
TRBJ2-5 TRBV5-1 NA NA CASSSRDTYQETQYF TGCGCCAGCAGCTCTCGGGACACCTACCAAGAGACCCAGTACTTC
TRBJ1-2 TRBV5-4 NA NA CASSFTGVDYGYTF TGTGCCAGCAGCTTCACAGGAGTGGACTATGGCTACACCTTC
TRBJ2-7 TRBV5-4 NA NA CASSTSLESYEQYF TGTGCCAGCAGCACCTCCTTGGAGTCCTACGAGCAGTACTTC
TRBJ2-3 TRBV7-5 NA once CARSEAGLAGPDTQYF TGTGCCAGAAGCGAAGCGGGACTAGCGGGCCCAGATACGCAGTATTTT
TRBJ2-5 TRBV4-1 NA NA CASSPSGAGSKEGYQETQYF TGCGCCAGCAGCCCTTCTGGGGCAGGGAGTAAGGAGGGATACCAAGAGACCCAGTACTTC
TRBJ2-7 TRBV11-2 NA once CASSLDLRGNYEQYF TGTGCCAGCAGCTTAGATCTAAGGGGCAACTACGAGCAGTACTTC
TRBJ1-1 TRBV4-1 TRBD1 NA CASSQSTGTVNTEAFF TGCGCCAGCAGCCAATCAACCGGGACAGTGAACACTGAAGCTTTCTTT
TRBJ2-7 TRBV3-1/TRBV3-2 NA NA CASSQPGYEQYF TGTGCCAGCAGCCAACCGGGGTACGAGCAGTACTTC